This is a list of T cell receptor beta chains from one sample in a study of T cell responses to AZD1222 COVID-19 vaccine. Here immunoSEQ multiplex PCR was the method, and the copy in TCRdb shows in-frame clones only, minus some. The table shows under 95,000 clones, with approximately 88% occurring only once. The starting material was peripheral blood, obtained 28 days after the second AZD1222 dose. All receptors derive from an adult who received the AZD1222 COVID-19 vaccine. The CDR3 runs from the conserved cysteine through the conserved F or W. Fields, in order: V gene, CDR3 length, CDR3 protein.

TRBV7-2 | 12 | CASSPVAVGQFF
TRBV5-1 | 14 | CASSLVGDSYEQYF
TRBV5-1 | 15 | CASSLSGQPNEKLFF
TRBV7-3 | 17 | CASSLRDGQGQSYEQYF
TRBV18 | 13 | CASSPLEEQPQHF
TRBV12-3/TRBV12-4 | 11 | CGSATNEKLFF
TRBV7-8 | 15 | CASRAGTGMTYEQYF
TRBV28 | 12 | CGARTSNTEAFF
TRBV18 | 15 | CASSLRDLSRASGTF
TRBV20-1 | 18 | CSASFSGRGHSAKSPLHF
TRBV6-5 | 14 | CASKEGLISYEQYF
TRBV7-8 | 14 | CASSLTGGWNEQFF
TRBV18 | 18 | CASSPQRSGGSSTGELFF
TRBV7-2 | 16 | CASSPARRTGGTEAFF
TRBV14 | 15 | CASSLNRGQGNTIYF
TRBV2 | 15 | CASRVASSYNSPLHF
TRBV4-3 | 14 | CASSQTAGGGEAFF
TRBV4-1 | 13 | CASSQAVNTEAFF
TRBV13 | 17 | CASSLGGAGGSNQPQHF
TRBV3-1/TRBV3-2 | 16 | CASSQELQGGPETQYF
TRBV24-1 | 17 | CATSDSGQGVRQETQYF
TRBV9 | 14 | CASSVGQGTYGYTF
TRBV11-1 | 13 | CASSLVRVEKLFF
TRBV19 | 14 | CAAGGRDGTDTQYF
TRBV4-2 | 17 | CASSQTPLAGKIYEQYF
TRBV7-8 | 15 | CASSTPGTGNQPQHF
TRBV7-3 | 15 | CASSPSGTGGKEQFF
TRBV4-2 | 18 | CASSQDEPSGGNSYEQYF
TRBV5-1 | 13 | CASSFDGSYGYTF
TRBV5-1 | 15 | CASSLVAGTGNTIYF
TRBV28 | 14 | CASSLFAFSSPLHF
TRBV5-1 | 15 | CASSLDSGTHQPQHF
TRBV28 | 16 | CASSFRGRAVGYGYTF
TRBV16 | 14 | CASSPRQVQAEQFF
TRBV7-2 | 14 | CASSFGRAGETQYF
TRBV7-2 | 14 | CASRQTNRNTEAFF
TRBV29-1 | 12 | CSVGSSGNEQYF
TRBV9 | 15 | CASSVEGDSRYGYTF
TRBV6-5 | 15 | CASSSPTSGVIEQYF
TRBV9 | 15 | CASSDRTGRRNTIYF
TRBV27 | 14 | CASSLWGASLSYTF
TRBV5-1 | 16 | CASTLDSTPEPGELFF
TRBV4-1 | 17 | CASSQNPSSVAKNIQYF
TRBV19 | 16 | CASSALTVYSNQPQHF
TRBV7-2 | 15 | CASSPGVATNQPQHF
TRBV25-1 | 14 | CASSPRGSTDTQYF
TRBV25-1 | 16 | CASSRTLTFGTEKLFF
TRBV28 | 16 | CASSLYSPRNYYEQYF
TRBV5-1 | 14 | CASSLDGDGEKLFF
TRBV7-9 | 14 | CASSLGAGVYEQYF
TRBV28 | 14 | CASRGTDGANVLTF
TRBV6-5 | 11 | CASKSSYEQYF
TRBV24-1 | 16 | CATSDAAGGRHNEQFF